The T cell receptor (beta chain) under discussion was sequenced for a study of T cell changes during pregnancy in multiple sclerosis. Libraries were prepared by immunoSEQ multiplex PCR; TCRdb keeps only in-frame clonotypes and omits some of them. The sample contains about 59,000 clones, about 90% of which appear only once. The sequencing used peripheral blood, collected in the third trimester of pregnancy. The TCR comes from a female donor in good health, enrolled as a control in a pregnancy study.

In DNA, the CDR3 is TGCAGCGTTGCAGGGACAGGATTTTACGAGCAGTACTTC. Residues: CSVAGTGFYEQYF. V gene TRBV29-1 combines with J gene TRBJ2-7; 8 nucleotides match TRBD1. Germline V CDR1 and CDR2: SQVTM, ANQGSEA. The CDR3 runs 13 residues. Trimming removed 4 bases from V and 4 bases from J; junction bases left unmatched: 6.